This is a list of T cell receptor beta chains from one sample in a study of Ad26.COV2.S vaccination and SARS-CoV-2 variants. The table came from immunoSEQ multiplex PCR; TCRdb's copy has only in-frame clones and leaves some out. The sample contains 350,000 to 400,000 clones, 70% to 90% of which appear only once. The material sequenced was peripheral blood, taken in a trial of Ad26.COV2.S vaccine versus placebo. The receptor set was obtained from a person aged 18-60 years who received the Ad26.COV2.S COVID-19 vaccine or a placebo. CDR3s include the opening cysteine and the closing phenylalanine or tryptophan. Fields, in order: V gene, D gene, CDR3 length, J gene, clone size, CDR3 protein, CDR3 DNA. D genes are given only for firm matches. Clone size is shown for a subset of rows, as once, few, many or a class of expanded clone.

v_call: TRBV12-3/TRBV12-4
d_call: TRBD1
cdr3_length: 13
j_call: TRBJ2-7
clone_size: .
cdr3_aa: CASRTGTVSVQYF
cdr3_nt: TGTGCCAGCAGAACCGGGACAGTCTCGGTGCAGTACTTC

v_call: TRBV29-1
d_call: TRBD1
cdr3_length: 14
j_call: TRBJ1-1
clone_size: .
cdr3_aa: CSVVGGQLGTEAFF
cdr3_nt: TGCAGCGTCGTAGGGGGCCAGTTGGGGACTGAAGCTTTCTTT

v_call: TRBV3-1/TRBV3-2
d_call: .
cdr3_length: 15
j_call: TRBJ1-6
clone_size: .
cdr3_aa: CASRDTGVDNSPLHF
cdr3_nt: TGTGCCAGCAGGGATACAGGAGTCGATAATTCACCCCTCCACTTT

v_call: TRBV4-2
d_call: TRBD1
cdr3_length: 15
j_call: TRBJ1-2
clone_size: .
cdr3_aa: CASSLGQEDRYGYTF
cdr3_nt: TGTGCCAGCAGCCTTGGACAGGAGGACCGCTATGGCTACACCTTC

v_call: TRBV28
d_call: TRBD2
cdr3_length: 13
j_call: TRBJ2-1
clone_size: .
cdr3_aa: CASQGGSINEQFF
cdr3_nt: TGTGCCAGCCAGGGCGGGAGTATCAATGAGCAGTTCTTC

v_call: TRBV7-3
d_call: .
cdr3_length: 15
j_call: TRBJ2-6
clone_size: .
cdr3_aa: CASSPHNSGANVLTF
cdr3_nt: TGTGCCAGCAGCCCCCACAACTCTGGGGCCAACGTCCTGACTTTC

v_call: TRBV5-1
d_call: TRBD2
cdr3_length: 13
j_call: TRBJ2-1
clone_size: .
cdr3_aa: CASTGLVGNEQFF
cdr3_nt: TGCGCCAGCACCGGACTAGTAGGCAATGAGCAGTTCTTC

v_call: TRBV6-1
d_call: .
cdr3_length: 14
j_call: TRBJ2-6
clone_size: .
cdr3_aa: CASSELPGANVLTF
cdr3_nt: TGTGCCAGCAGTGAACTCCCTGGGGCCAACGTCCTGACTTTC

v_call: TRBV3-1/TRBV3-2
d_call: .
cdr3_length: 11
j_call: TRBJ2-7
clone_size: .
cdr3_aa: CASSHLNEQYF
cdr3_nt: TGTGCCAGCAGCCACCTCAACGAGCAGTACTTC

v_call: TRBV9
d_call: TRBD2
cdr3_length: 17
j_call: TRBJ2-1
clone_size: few
cdr3_aa: CASSVGPGLAGQNEQFF
cdr3_nt: TGTGCCAGCAGCGTAGGACCGGGACTAGCGGGACAGAATGAGCAGTTCTTC

v_call: TRBV4-2
d_call: .
cdr3_length: 15
j_call: TRBJ1-1
clone_size: .
cdr3_aa: CASSQERQRGTEAFF
cdr3_nt: TGTGCCAGCAGCCAAGAACGCCAAAGGGGCACTGAAGCTTTCTTT

v_call: TRBV6-2/TRBV6-3
d_call: .
cdr3_length: 15
j_call: TRBJ2-2
clone_size: .
cdr3_aa: CASSHWATNTGELFF
cdr3_nt: TGTGCCAGCAGTCACTGGGCGACTAACACCGGGGAGCTGTTTTTT

v_call: TRBV5-5
d_call: .
cdr3_length: 14
j_call: TRBJ2-7
clone_size: .
cdr3_aa: CASSYPGDGYEQYF
cdr3_nt: TGTGCCAGCAGTTACCCAGGAGATGGGTACGAGCAGTACTTC

v_call: TRBV5-6
d_call: .
cdr3_length: 16
j_call: TRBJ1-2
clone_size: once
cdr3_aa: CASSGYGPGFNYGYTF
cdr3_nt: TGTGCCAGCAGCGGATATGGACCGGGGTTTAACTATGGCTACACCTTC

v_call: TRBV6-1
d_call: .
cdr3_length: 16
j_call: TRBJ1-6
clone_size: .
cdr3_aa: CASSARASRQDSPLHF
cdr3_nt: TGTGCCAGCAGTGCGCGGGCATCGAGACAGGATTCACCCCTCCACTTT

v_call: TRBV11-3
d_call: TRBD1
cdr3_length: 14
j_call: TRBJ1-6
clone_size: .
cdr3_aa: CASSAGQDNSPLHF
cdr3_nt: TGTGCCAGCAGCGCGGGACAGGATAATTCACCCCTCCACTTT

v_call: TRBV5-1
d_call: TRBD1
cdr3_length: 15
j_call: TRBJ1-2
clone_size: .
cdr3_aa: CASSQDRGRNYGYTF
cdr3_nt: TGCGCCAGCAGCCAGGACAGGGGGCGGAACTATGGCTACACCTTC